This is a list of T cell receptor beta chains from one sample in a study of blood T cell repertoires in COVID-19. Only in-frame clones appear in the TCRdb table, and some are missing; sequencing was by immunoSEQ multiplex PCR. The sample carries under 200,000 clones, 70% to 90% recorded once. Sequencing input: peripheral blood. These receptor sequences come from a woman between 70 and 85 years old with acute or convalescent COVID-19. CDR3s include the opening cysteine and the closing phenylalanine or tryptophan. A D gene is named only where the DNA matches it firmly. A clone size is listed for some rows: how often the clone was seen (once, few, many), or a class if it is expanded.

CDR3aa,CDR3nt,abundance,j_gene,v_gene,d_gene
CASSSATGRGNTIYF,TGCGCCAGCAGCTCAGCGACAGGCCGAGGAAACACCATATATTTT,-,TRBJ1-3,TRBV5-1,-
CASKPASTSGFGNTGELFF,TGTGCCAGTAAACCCGCCTCGACTAGTGGGTTTGGGAACACCGGGGAGCTGTTTTTT,-,TRBJ2-2,TRBV19,-
CASSISARNQPQHF,TGTGCCAGCAGTATTTCTGCCCGGAATCAGCCCCAGCATTTT,-,TRBJ1-5,TRBV28,-
CASSHSHLAGNEQFF,TGCGCCAGCAGCCACAGCCACCTAGCGGGAAATGAGCAGTTCTTC,-,TRBJ2-1,TRBV4-3,TRBD2
CASSPGQGATLEQYF,TGTGCCAGCTCACCTGGCCAGGGCGCCACCTTAGAGCAGTACTTC,-,TRBJ2-7,TRBV18,-
CASSEYTSGASTDTQYF,TGTGCCAGCAGTGAATACACTAGCGGGGCTAGCACAGATACGCAGTATTTT,once,TRBJ2-3,TRBV25-1,TRBD2
CASSLGGVGQPQHF,TGTGCCAGCAGTTTAGGAGGGGTGGGTCAGCCCCAGCATTTT,once,TRBJ1-5,TRBV27,-
CASSQSQGSETQYF,TGTGCCAGCAGCCAATCCCAGGGGAGCGAGACCCAGTACTTC,once,TRBJ2-5,TRBV4-2,-
CASSPPYSGNTIYF,TGTGCCAGCAGTCCCCCCTACTCTGGAAACACCATATATTTT,once,TRBJ1-3,TRBV28,-
CASSYEVNTEAFF,TGTGCCAGCAGTTACGAGGTGAACACTGAAGCTTTCTTT,-,TRBJ1-1,TRBV6-5,-
CASSLRGGARPGELFF,TGTGCCAGCAGCTTACGAGGGGGCGCGAGGCCCGGGGAGCTGTTTTTT,-,TRBJ2-2,TRBV7-3,TRBD1
CASSSSPLDRGLYNEQFF,TGTGCCAGCAGCTCATCGCCTTTGGACAGGGGGCTCTACAATGAGCAGTTCTTC,-,TRBJ2-1,TRBV7-3,TRBD1
CASSTTQGETQYF,TGTGCCAGTAGTACGACACAGGGAGAGACCCAGTACTTC,once,TRBJ2-5,TRBV19,-
CASSPLSGGRPETQYF,TGCGCCAGCAGCCCCCTGTCGGGAGGGAGGCCAGAGACCCAGTACTTC,-,TRBJ2-5,TRBV5-1,TRBD2
CASSATGYEQYF,TGTGCCAGCAGCGCGACAGGGTACGAGCAGTACTTC,-,TRBJ2-7,TRBV9,TRBD1
CASSEARQGSTQYNSPLHF,TGTGCCAGCAGTGAAGCGCGTCAGGGGTCAACCCAGTATAATTCACCCCTCCACTTT,medium-sized,TRBJ1-6,TRBV6-1,-
CASSPRFSGRSSYNEQFF,TGTGCCAGCAGCCCCAGGTTTAGCGGGAGGAGCTCCTACAATGAGCAGTTCTTC,-,TRBJ2-1,TRBV9,TRBD2
CSARREGYTF,TGCAGTGCTAGGCGGGAGGGCTACACCTTC,-,TRBJ1-2,TRBV20-1,-
CASSLDRVTDTQYF,TGTGCCAGCAGCTTAGATCGTGTCACAGATACGCAGTATTTT,-,TRBJ2-3,TRBV11-2,-
CASKTGTSGSNEQFF,TGCGCCAGCAAAACCGGGACTAGCGGGAGTAATGAGCAGTTCTTC,-,TRBJ2-1,TRBV4-3,TRBD2
CATSRAGQGATTEAFF,TGTGCCACCAGCAGAGCCGGACAAGGGGCGACCACTGAAGCTTTCTTT,-,TRBJ1-1,TRBV15,-
CASSETSGGDTQYF,TGTGCCAGTAGTGAAACTAGCGGGGGCGATACGCAGTATTTT,-,TRBJ2-3,TRBV19,TRBD2
CATSTDSSGRTDTQYF,TGTGCCACCAGCACCGATTCTAGCGGACGCACAGATACGCAGTATTTT,-,TRBJ2-3,TRBV15,TRBD2
CASSLRGSQETQYF,TGTGCCAGCAGCCTTCGGGGGAGCCAAGAGACCCAGTACTTC,-,TRBJ2-5,TRBV7-6,-
CASSYGLRGGYTF,TGTGCCAGCAGTTACGGGCTTCGGGGTGGCTACACCTTC,-,TRBJ1-2,TRBV6-2/TRBV6-3,-
CASSEQGAGNTIYF,TGTGCCAGCAGTGAACAGGGTGCTGGAAACACCATATATTTT,-,TRBJ1-3,TRBV2,-
CASSQEAAGPGELFF,TGTGCCAGCAGCCAAGAGGCGGCGGGACCGGGGGAGCTGTTTTTT,-,TRBJ2-2,TRBV4-2,-
CAWSEAGFNEKLFF,TGTGCCTGGAGTGAGGCAGGGTTTAATGAAAAACTGTTTTTT,-,TRBJ1-4,TRBV30,-